Listed below are T cell receptor beta chains from one sample, sequenced in a study of post-analysis software for immune sequencing data. TCRdb recomputed calls from the PCR reads with MiXCR, one row per CDR3 protein. Of roughly 870,000 distinct CDR3 sequences in the sample, roughly 58% were seen once. The specimen was blood. The receptor source for this set is a girl aged 5 to 17 with multiple sclerosis. Each CDR3 is given with its conserved first and last residue. Fields, in order: clone size, J gene, D gene, V gene, CDR3 protein, CDR3 DNA. A D gene is named only where the DNA matches it firmly. The size entry is marked missing in some rows and otherwise reads once, few, many or a size class.

>once|TRBJ2-7|NA|TRBV6-5
CASSPGGRIYEQYF
TGTGCCAGCAGTCCCGGGGGGCGAATCTACGAGCAGTACTTC
>NA|TRBJ2-3|NA|TRBV5-1
CASSLLEDTQYF
TGCGCCAGCAGCTTATTAGAGGATACGCAGTATTTT
>NA|TRBJ2-1|TRBD2|TRBV5-1
CASSSSAGGSYNEQFF
TGCGCCAGCAGCTCATCAGCGGGGGGCTCCTACAATGAGCAGTTCTTC
>few|TRBJ1-2|NA|TRBV5-1
CASSDAVKGNYGYTF
TGCGCCAGCAGCGACGCCGTTAAAGGGAACTATGGCTACACCTTC
>few|TRBJ1-1|TRBD1|TRBV29-1
CSVWDRGYTEAFF
TGCAGCGTTTGGGACAGGGGTTACACTGAAGCTTTCTTT
>NA|TRBJ2-7|NA|TRBV7-2
CASSSPPRAGSKQYF
TGTGCCAGCAGCTCACCCCCTAGAGCAGGGAGTAAGCAGTACTTC
>NA|TRBJ1-2|TRBD1|TRBV12-3/TRBV12-4
CASSPGTGDYYGYTF
TGTGCCAGCAGTCCGGGGACAGGGGATTACTATGGCTACACCTTC
>few|TRBJ1-5|NA|TRBV10-3
CAISEAGNQPQHF
TGTGCCATCAGCGAGGCAGGAAATCAGCCCCAGCATTTT
>NA|TRBJ2-7|NA|TRBV15
CATSRELGVSYEQYF
TGTGCCACCAGCAGAGAGCTGGGCGTCTCCTACGAGCAGTACTTC
>NA|TRBJ1-5|TRBD1|TRBV7-2
CASSLGPDRGPNQPQHF
TGTGCCAGCAGCTTAGGGCCGGACAGGGGGCCTAATCAGCCCCAGCATTTT
>NA|TRBJ2-4|NA|TRBV6-1
CASSDWQGRSAKNIQYF
TGTGCCAGCAGTGATTGGCAGGGGAGGAGCGCCAAAAACATTCAGTACTTC
>NA|TRBJ2-7|NA|TRBV15
CATSTGRSYEQYF
TGTGCCACCAGCACAGGACGGAGCTACGAGCAGTACTTC
>NA|TRBJ2-7|TRBD1|TRBV19
CASSMVQGAYEQYF
TGTGCCAGTAGTATGGTGCAGGGGGCCTACGAGCAGTACTTC
>few|TRBJ1-2|NA|TRBV28
CASTDKAPRDYGYTF
TGTGCCAGCACGGACAAGGCCCCTAGAGACTATGGCTACACCTTC
>NA|TRBJ1-2|NA|TRBV6-4
CASSPDGRAGYGYTF
TGTGCCAGCAGTCCTGATGGGAGGGCGGGTTATGGCTACACCTTC
>NA|TRBJ2-3|NA|TRBV2
CASSELGRLGETDTQYF
TGTGCCAGCAGTGAATTGGGGAGGCTAGGAGAGACAGATACGCAGTATTTT
>NA|TRBJ1-2|NA|TRBV2
CASRRQEDYGYTF
TGTGCCAGCAGACGACAGGAAGATTATGGCTACACCTTC
>NA|TRBJ2-1|TRBD2|TRBV6-6
CASSLSKGLAGEVGQFF
TGTGCCAGCAGCCTCTCTAAGGGACTTGCGGGAGAAGTTGGGCAGTTCTTC
>NA|TRBJ1-5|TRBD1|TRBV7-2
CASSLWSGGDQPQHF
TGTGCCAGCAGCTTATGGTCAGGGGGGGATCAGCCCCAGCATTTT
>NA|TRBJ1-5|NA|TRBV6-5
CASSSREGFQPQHF
TGTGCCAGCAGTTCTCGGGAGGGATTCCAGCCCCAGCATTTT
>few|TRBJ2-7|TRBD1|TRBV15
CATSSMGQGEEQYF
TGTGCCACCAGCTCTATGGGACAGGGGGAGGAGCAGTACTTC
>NA|TRBJ2-1|NA|TRBV3-1
CASSQVRGPFNEQFF
TGTGCCAGCAGCCAAGTCCGGGGCCCGTTCAATGAGCAGTTCTTC
>NA|TRBJ2-1|NA|TRBV12-3/TRBV12-4
CASGSSDVTHEQFF
TGTGCCAGCGGGTCTAGCGACGTGACACATGAGCAGTTCTTC
>NA|TRBJ2-7|NA|TRBV5-1
CASSWSGAFGEQYF
TGCGCCAGCAGCTGGTCGGGGGCCTTTGGCGAGCAGTACTTC
>NA|TRBJ2-1|TRBD2|TRBV27
CASRGVTSGLGNEQFF
TGTGCCAGCAGGGGGGTGACTAGCGGTCTGGGGAATGAGCAGTTCTTC
>NA|TRBJ2-1|NA|TRBV20-1
CSARGPSSYNEQFF
TGCAGTGCTAGAGGACCGAGCTCCTACAATGAGCAGTTCTTC
>few|TRBJ2-5|NA|TRBV15
CATSKDSQETQYF
TGTGCCACCAGCAAAGACAGCCAAGAGACCCAGTACTTC
>NA|TRBJ1-1|NA|TRBV29-1
CSVVSRVVNTEAFF
TGCAGCGTAGTGAGCAGGGTTGTGAACACTGAAGCTTTCTTT
>NA|TRBJ2-7|TRBD1|TRBV7-3
CASSPSGQVEDEQYF
TGTGCCAGCAGCCCATCGGGACAGGTTGAGGACGAGCAGTACTTC
>NA|TRBJ1-2|NA|TRBV24-1
CATSGGDGGYTF
TGTGCCACCAGTGGGGGGGATGGAGGCTACACCTTC
>NA|TRBJ2-1|TRBD2|TRBV11-2
CASSTGLAAYNEQFF
TGTGCCAGCAGCACGGGACTAGCAGCGTACAATGAGCAGTTCTTC
>NA|TRBJ2-5|TRBD1|TRBV7-2
CASSLWDRDQETQYF
TGTGCCAGCAGCCTATGGGACAGGGACCAAGAGACCCAGTACTTC
>NA|TRBJ2-3|TRBD2|TRBV4-1
CASSQGVLAGTSTDTQYF
TGCGCCAGCAGCCAAGGAGTTCTAGCGGGAACTAGCACAGATACGCAGTATTTT
>few|TRBJ2-7|NA|TRBV10-3
CAISFYEGASGGAYEQYF
TGTGCCATCAGCTTCTACGAGGGGGCTAGCGGCGGGGCCTACGAGCAGTACTTC
>NA|TRBJ2-1|NA|TRBV7-9
CASSSDAPNWQFF
TGTGCCAGCAGCTCAGACGCTCCCAACTGGCAGTTCTTC
>NA|TRBJ2-6|NA|TRBV20-1
CSARDSRAGANVLTF
TGCAGTGCTAGAGATAGTAGGGCTGGGGCCAACGTCCTGACTTTC
>NA|TRBJ2-1|TRBD2|TRBV5-1
CASRLAGPNEQFF
TGCGCCAGCCGACTAGCGGGGCCCAATGAGCAGTTCTTC
>NA|TRBJ1-2|NA|TRBV29-1
CSVDPRAARYGYTF
TGCAGCGTTGACCCTAGGGCAGCACGCTATGGCTACACCTTC
>few|TRBJ1-2|NA|TRBV29-1
CSVEGYYGYTF
TGCAGCGTTGAAGGCTACTATGGCTACACCTTC
>NA|TRBJ2-7|NA|TRBV2
CASSDGDRYF
TGTGCCAGCAGTGATGGGGATCGGTACTTC
>NA|TRBJ1-1|TRBD1|TRBV7-9
CASSSGRTGGVTEAFF
TGTGCCAGCAGCTCGGGAAGGACAGGGGGAGTCACTGAAGCTTTCTTT